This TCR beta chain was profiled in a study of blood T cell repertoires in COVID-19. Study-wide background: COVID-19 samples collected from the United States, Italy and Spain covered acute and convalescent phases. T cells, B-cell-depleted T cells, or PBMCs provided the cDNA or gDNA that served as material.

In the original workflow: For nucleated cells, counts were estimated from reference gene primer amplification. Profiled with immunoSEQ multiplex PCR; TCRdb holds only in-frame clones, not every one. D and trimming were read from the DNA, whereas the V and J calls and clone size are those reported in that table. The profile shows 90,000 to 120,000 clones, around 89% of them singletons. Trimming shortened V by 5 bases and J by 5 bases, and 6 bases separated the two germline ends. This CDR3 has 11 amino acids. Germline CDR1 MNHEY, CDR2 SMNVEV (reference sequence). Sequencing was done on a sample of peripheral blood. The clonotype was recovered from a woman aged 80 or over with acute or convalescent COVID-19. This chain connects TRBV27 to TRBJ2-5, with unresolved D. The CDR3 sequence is CASSHLETQYF. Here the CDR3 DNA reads TGTGCCAGCAGTCATTTGGAGACCCAGTACTTC.